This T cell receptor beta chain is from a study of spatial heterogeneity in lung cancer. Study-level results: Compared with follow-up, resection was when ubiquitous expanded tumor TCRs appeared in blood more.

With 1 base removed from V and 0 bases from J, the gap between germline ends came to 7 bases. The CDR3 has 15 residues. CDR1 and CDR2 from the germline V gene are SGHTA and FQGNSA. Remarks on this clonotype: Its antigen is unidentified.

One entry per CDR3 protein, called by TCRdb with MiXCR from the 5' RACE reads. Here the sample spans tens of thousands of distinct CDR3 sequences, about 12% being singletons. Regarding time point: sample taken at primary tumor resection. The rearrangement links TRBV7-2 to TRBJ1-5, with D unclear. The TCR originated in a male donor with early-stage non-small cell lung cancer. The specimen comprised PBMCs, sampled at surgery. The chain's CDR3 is CASSLEGASNQPQHF. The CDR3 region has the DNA TGTGCCAGCAGCTTAGAGGGAGCTAGCAATCAGCCCCAGCATTTT.